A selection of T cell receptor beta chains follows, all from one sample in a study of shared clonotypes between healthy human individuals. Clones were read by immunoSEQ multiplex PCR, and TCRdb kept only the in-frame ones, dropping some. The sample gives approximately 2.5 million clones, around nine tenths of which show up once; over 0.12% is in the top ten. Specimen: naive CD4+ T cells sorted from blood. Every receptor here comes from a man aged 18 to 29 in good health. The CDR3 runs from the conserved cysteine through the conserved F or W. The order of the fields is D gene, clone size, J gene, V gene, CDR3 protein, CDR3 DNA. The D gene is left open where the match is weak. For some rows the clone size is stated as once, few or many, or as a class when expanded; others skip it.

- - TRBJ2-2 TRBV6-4 CASRRQENTGELFF TGTGCCAGCAGGCGACAGGAGAACACCGGGGAGCTGTTTTTT
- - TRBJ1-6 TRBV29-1 CSVQSSYNSPLHF TGCAGCGTTCAGAGCTCCTATAATTCACCCCTCCACTTT
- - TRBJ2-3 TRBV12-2 CASRQGLAGGPPTDTQYF TGTGCAAGTCGCCAGGGACTAGCGGGAGGGCCCCCCACAGATACGCAGTATTTT
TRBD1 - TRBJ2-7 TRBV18 CATQGQGSYEQYF TGTGCCACCCAAGGACAGGGCTCCTACGAGCAGTACTTC
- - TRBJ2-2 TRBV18 CASSPEASGELFF TGTGCCAGCTCACCGGAAGCCTCCGGGGAGCTGTTTTTT
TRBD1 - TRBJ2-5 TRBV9 CASSVAPGGETQYF TGTGCCAGCAGCGTAGCTCCAGGGGGAGAGACCCAGTACTTC
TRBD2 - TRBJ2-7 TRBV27 CASSPLGSGRAHEQYF TGTGCCAGCAGTCCCCTTGGTAGCGGGAGGGCCCACGAGCAGTACTTC
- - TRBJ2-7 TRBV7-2 CASSLGPANYEQYF TGTGCCAGCAGCTTAGGTCCAGCTAACTACGAGCAGTACTTC
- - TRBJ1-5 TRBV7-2 CASSSTGGSQPQHF TGTGCCAGCAGCTCGACGGGGGGCAGTCAGCCCCAGCATTTT
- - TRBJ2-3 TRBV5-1 CASSLEGGVSTQYF TGCGCCAGCAGCTTGGAGGGGGGCGTGAGTACGCAGTATTTT
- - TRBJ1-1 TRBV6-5 CASSYRGMGTEAFF TGTGCCAGCAGTTACAGGGGAATGGGGACTGAAGCTTTCTTT
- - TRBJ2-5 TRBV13 CASSPPKRETQYF TGTGCCAGCAGCCCCCCAAAGAGAGAGACCCAGTACTTC
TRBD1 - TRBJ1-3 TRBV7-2 CASRATGGTGNTIYF TGTGCCAGCAGAGCCACAGGGGGGACTGGAAACACCATATATTTT
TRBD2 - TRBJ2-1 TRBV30 CAWSVGGSLGEQFF TGTGCCTGGAGTGTTGGCGGGAGTCTAGGTGAGCAGTTCTTC
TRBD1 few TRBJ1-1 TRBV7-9 CASSQKTGQGTEAFF TGTGCCAGCAGCCAAAAGACAGGGCAGGGCACTGAAGCTTTCTTT
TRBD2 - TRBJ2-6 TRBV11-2 CASSLVSSGRVGANVLTF TGTGCCAGCAGCTTAGTTTCTAGCGGGAGAGTTGGGGCCAACGTCCTGACTTTC
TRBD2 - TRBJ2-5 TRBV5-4 CASSLGTSGGALKETQYF TGTGCCAGCAGCTTGGGTACTAGCGGGGGGGCCTTGAAAGAGACCCAGTACTTC
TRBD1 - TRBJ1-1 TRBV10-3 CATTPGQAKAFF TGTGCCACCACACCGGGACAGGCTAAAGCTTTCTTT
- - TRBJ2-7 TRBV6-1 CASSEQDWVEQYF TGTGCCAGCAGTGAACAGGATTGGGTCGAACAGTACTTC
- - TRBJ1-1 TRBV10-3 CAIRAGGADTEAFF TGTGCCATCAGGGCAGGTGGGGCGGACACTGAAGCTTTCTTT
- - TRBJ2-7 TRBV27 CASSPRRTPYEQYF TGTGCCAGCAGTCCCCGCAGGACACCCTACGAGCAGTACTTC
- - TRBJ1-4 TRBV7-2 CASSSGRREEKLFF TGTGCCAGCAGCTCGGGACGGCGGGAAGAAAAACTGTTTTTT
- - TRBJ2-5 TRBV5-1 CASASPAGAETQYF TGCGCCAGCGCCTCCCCCGCAGGGGCAGAGACCCAGTACTTC
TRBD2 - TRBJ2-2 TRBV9 CASSPQAAPGLVPGELFF TGTGCCAGCAGCCCTCAGGCCGCCCCAGGACTAGTGCCCGGGGAGCTGTTTTTT
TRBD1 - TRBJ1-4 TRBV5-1 CASSLGTGPATGEKLFF TGCGCCAGCAGCTTGGGGACAGGCCCTGCAACTGGTGAAAAACTGTTTTTT
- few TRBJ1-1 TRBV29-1 CSVAGLMNTEAFF TGCAGCGTGGCAGGGTTAATGAACACTGAAGCTTTCTTT
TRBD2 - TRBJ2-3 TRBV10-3 CATRPSGRLISGSRDTQYF TGTGCCACCCGCCCGTCGGGTCGCTTAATTAGCGGGAGCAGAGATACGCAGTATTTT
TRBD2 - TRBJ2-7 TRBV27 CASSLTRGGYEQYF TGTGCCAGCAGTCTCACCCGGGGAGGGTACGAGCAGTACTTC
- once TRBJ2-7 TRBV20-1 CSARGIYEQYF TGCAGTGCTAGAGGGATATACGAGCAGTACTTC
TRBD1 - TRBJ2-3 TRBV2 CASSYRGSTDTQYF TGTGCCAGCAGTTACAGGGGGAGCACAGATACGCAGTATTTT
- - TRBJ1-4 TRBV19 CATREVEGNEKLFF TGTGCAACCAGGGAAGTAGAGGGTAATGAAAAACTGTTTTTT
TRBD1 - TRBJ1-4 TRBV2 CASSEGQINEKLFF TGTGCCAGCAGTGAGGGACAGATTAATGAAAAACTGTTTTTT
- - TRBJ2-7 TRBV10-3 CAISPGATYEQYF TGTGCCATCAGCCCGGGTGCCACCTACGAGCAGTACTTC
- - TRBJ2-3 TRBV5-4 CASSLGPSTDTQYF TGTGCCAGCAGCTTGGGACCTAGCACAGATACGCAGTATTTT
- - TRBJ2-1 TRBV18 CASSPGDEQFF TGTGCCAGCTCACCTGGGGATGAGCAGTTCTTC
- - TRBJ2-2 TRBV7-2 CASSLAEGGITGELFF TGTGCCAGCAGCTTAGCTGAGGGGGGAATCACCGGGGAGCTGTTTTTT
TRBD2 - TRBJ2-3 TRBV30 CAWSLVAGDSDTQYF TGTGCCTGGAGTCTTGTGGCGGGAGATTCAGATACGCAGTATTTT
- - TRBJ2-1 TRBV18 CASSATIQATRGNEQFF TGTGCCAGCTCAGCCACCATACAGGCCACACGGGGCAATGAGCAGTTCTTC
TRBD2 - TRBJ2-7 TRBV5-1 CASSGSGTSYEQYF TGCGCCAGCAGCGGCAGCGGGACCTCCTACGAGCAGTACTTC
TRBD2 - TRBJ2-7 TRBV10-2 CASSTAGGTYEQYF TGCGCCAGCAGTACTGCGGGGGGGACCTACGAGCAGTACTTC
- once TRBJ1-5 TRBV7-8 CASIIGRDINQPQHF TGTGCCAGCATCATCGGGAGGGACATCAATCAGCCCCAGCATTTT
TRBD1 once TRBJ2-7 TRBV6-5 CASRRDRGPYEQYF TGTGCCAGCAGGAGGGACAGGGGTCCCTACGAGCAGTACTTC
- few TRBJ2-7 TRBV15 CATSTATRTSYEQYF TGTGCCACCAGCACCGCGACGCGGACCTCCTACGAGCAGTACTTC
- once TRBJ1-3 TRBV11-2 CASSAPGSGGNTIYF TGTGCCAGCAGCGCCCCGGGATCGGGCGGAAACACCATATATTTT
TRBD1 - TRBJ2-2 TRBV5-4 CASSLGTDTGELFF TGTGCCAGCAGCTTAGGGACAGACACCGGGGAGCTGTTTTTT
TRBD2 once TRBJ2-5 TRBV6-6 CASTKREGPETQYF TGTGCCAGCACGAAGCGGGAGGGTCCCGAGACCCAGTACTTC
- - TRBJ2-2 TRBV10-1 CASSPANTGELFF TGCGCCAGCAGTCCCGCGAACACCGGGGAGCTGTTTTTT
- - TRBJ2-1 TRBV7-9 CASRRAGTPNEQFF TGTGCCAGCAGGAGGGCGGGAACCCCCAATGAGCAGTTCTTC
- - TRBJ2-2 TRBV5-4 CASSLNKGSKNTGELFF TGTGCCAGCAGCTTGAACAAAGGAAGCAAGAACACCGGGGAGCTGTTTTTT
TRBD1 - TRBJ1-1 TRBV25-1 CASSEGQGEAFF TGTGCCAGCAGTGAAGGACAGGGGGAAGCTTTCTTT
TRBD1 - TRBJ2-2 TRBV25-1 CASSSGQGFTGELFF TGTGCCAGCAGCTCGGGACAGGGGTTCACCGGGGAGCTGTTTTTT
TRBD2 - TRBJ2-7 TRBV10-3 CAISESGGSSYEQYF TGTGCCATCAGTGAGTCGGGGGGGTCCTCCTACGAGCAGTACTTC
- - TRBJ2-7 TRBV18 CASSPGGATTYEQYF TGTGCCAGCTCACCAGGAGGCGCTACCACCTACGAGCAGTACTTC
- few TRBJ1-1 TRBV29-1 CSANRANTEAFF TGCAGCGCCAACAGGGCAAACACTGAAGCTTTCTTT
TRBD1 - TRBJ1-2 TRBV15 CATSRDPDRPNYGYTF TGTGCCACCAGCAGAGACCCGGACAGGCCCAACTATGGCTACACCTTC
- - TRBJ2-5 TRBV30 CAWSISVETQYF TGTGCCTGGAGTATATCCGTGGAGACCCAGTACTTC
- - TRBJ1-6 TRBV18 CASSPSSVNSPLHF TGTGCCAGCTCACCATCGAGTGTGAATTCACCCCTCCACTTT
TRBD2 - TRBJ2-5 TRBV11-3 CASSFGGGYQETQYF TGTGCCAGCAGCTTCGGGGGGGGATATCAAGAGACCCAGTACTTC
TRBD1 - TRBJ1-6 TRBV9 CASSPDRGLNSPLHF TGTGCCAGCAGCCCCGACAGGGGGCTGAATTCACCCCTCCACTTT